This is a list of T cell receptor beta chains from one sample in a study of blood T cells in healthy people across ages. Each CDR3 protein is one row after TCRdb ran MiXCR on the 5' RACE reads. The sample records 1.5 million to 2 million distinct CDR3 sequences, about two fifths being singletons. Source material: blood. The receptors here all came from a human donor in good health. The CDR3 runs from the conserved cysteine through the conserved F or W. A D gene is named only where the DNA matches it firmly. Expanded clones are given a class, and other clones once, few, many or no size at all.

clone_size | j_call | v_call | cdr3_length | d_call | cdr3_nt | cdr3_aa
NA | TRBJ1-5 | TRBV20-1 | 18 | NA | TGCAGTGCTAGGCCCCGGGCAGTTCACCCGTTTAGCAATCAGCCCCAGCATTTT | CSARPRAVHPFSNQPQHF
NA | TRBJ2-1 | TRBV28 | 18 | NA | TGTGCCAGCAGTTTCTCACCTTCGGACTACTGGGCGGGTCATGAGCAGTTCTTC | CASSFSPSDYWAGHEQFF
NA | TRBJ1-1 | TRBV2 | 14 | NA | TGTGCCAGCAGTGAGTTTGGCCCTAACACTGAAGCTTTCTTT | CASSEFGPNTEAFF
few | TRBJ2-3 | TRBV20-1 | 13 | TRBD2 | TGCAGTGCTAGTACTCTAGCGGCAGATACGCAGTATTTT | CSASTLAADTQYF
NA | TRBJ2-7 | TRBV7-2 | 17 | NA | TGTGCCAGCAGCTTAGTGGCATCCGCGGTGGCTGGCTACGAGCAGTACTTC | CASSLVASAVAGYEQYF
few | TRBJ1-6 | TRBV6-2/TRBV6-3 | 14 | NA | TGTGCCAGCAGTTACCCCTTACAGGGACGTGCCCTCCACTTT | CASSYPLQGRALHF
few | TRBJ2-1 | TRBV7-7 | 16 | TRBD2 | TGTGCCAGCAGCCGCGAAAGCGGGGGGGCCACGGATGAGCAGTTCTTC | CASSRESGGATDEQFF
once | TRBJ2-5 | TRBV5-6 | 14 | NA | TGTGCCAGCAGCTTCCAACGGAGAGAAGAGACCCAGTACTTC | CASSFQRREETQYF
few | TRBJ2-7 | TRBV6-5 | 14 | TRBD1 | TGTGCCAGCAGTTATATGACAGGGTCCCACGAGCAGTACTTC | CASSYMTGSHEQYF
NA | TRBJ2-5 | TRBV20-1 | 13 | TRBD2 | TGCAGTGCAGCCGAGACTAGCGAAGAGACCCAGTACTTC | CSAAETSEETQYF
NA | TRBJ2-5 | TRBV18 | 13 | NA | TGTGCCAGCTCACCCGCGCGTCAAGAGACCCAGTACTTC | CASSPARQETQYF
NA | TRBJ1-2 | TRBV14 | 13 | NA | TGTGCCAGCAGTTTTACTCCTGTGGGTGGCTACACCTTC | CASSFTPVGGYTF
NA | TRBJ2-1 | TRBV9 | 18 | TRBD2 | TGTGCCAGCAGCGTAGCGGCTAGCGGGGGGGCCATAATCTATGAGCAGTTCTTC | CASSVAASGGAIIYEQFF
NA | TRBJ2-7 | TRBV11-2 | 14 | NA | TGTGCCAGCAGCTTCAGGGTCGCGGCCTACGAGCAGTACTTC | CASSFRVAAYEQYF
NA | TRBJ2-3 | TRBV7-2 | 15 | TRBD1 | TGTGCCAGCAGCTTAAGACAGGGCATTAGAGATACGCAGTATTTT | CASSLRQGIRDTQYF
NA | TRBJ2-3 | TRBV7-9 | 15 | TRBD1 | TGTGCCAGCAGTTACCCCGGGACAGGGACAGATACGCAGTATTTT | CASSYPGTGTDTQYF
NA | TRBJ2-1 | TRBV5-1 | 16 | TRBD1 | TGCGCCAGCAGCTTGGGGCAGGGGGCCACCTACAATGAGCAGTTCTTC | CASSLGQGATYNEQFF
NA | TRBJ2-7 | TRBV6-2/TRBV6-3 | 12 | NA | TGTGCCAGTGGGGGACTCTCCTACGAGCAGTACTTC | CASGGLSYEQYF
few | TRBJ1-2 | TRBV7-3 | 12 | NA | TGTGCCAGCAGCCGCAGCGTCGGGGGCTACACCTTC | CASSRSVGGYTF
NA | TRBJ2-3 | TRBV24-1 | 15 | TRBD1 | TGTGCCACCACCTCCGGACAGGTTGGCACAGATACGCAGTATTTT | CATTSGQVGTDTQYF
few | TRBJ1-4 | TRBV20-1 | 16 | NA | TGCAGTGTTAGCTATGGGGGCCCTTGGACTAATGAAAAACTGTTTTTT | CSVSYGGPWTNEKLFF
NA | TRBJ2-5 | TRBV28 | 16 | TRBD2 | TGTGCCAGCAGTTTGTCGACTAGCGGGGTTGAAGAGACCCAGTACTTC | CASSLSTSGVEETQYF
NA | TRBJ1-2 | TRBV9 | 12 | NA | TGTGCCAGCAGCGAAACTCCCCGTGGCTACACCTTC | CASSETPRGYTF
NA | TRBJ1-2 | TRBV5-5 | 13 | NA | TGTGCCAGCAGCCCAAATCTAAACTATGGCTACACCTTC | CASSPNLNYGYTF
few | TRBJ2-7 | TRBV6-6 | 13 | NA | TGTGCCAGCAGTTACTCCTGGGTTAGCGGGCAGTACTTC | CASSYSWVSGQYF
many | TRBJ2-1 | TRBV6-5 | 14 | TRBD1 | TGTGCCAGCAGGACCCCAGGGACAGGGAAGGAGCAGTTCTTC | CASRTPGTGKEQFF
NA | TRBJ2-4 | TRBV5-6 | 15 | NA | TGTGCCAGCAGAACCCAGGGGTCGACGAGAAACATTCAGTACTTC | CASRTQGSTRNIQYF
NA | TRBJ2-1 | TRBV20-1 | 14 | NA | TGCAGTGCATTACAGGGTGGGTCCTACAATGAGCAGTTCTTC | CSALQGGSYNEQFF
NA | TRBJ2-7 | TRBV5-1 | 14 | NA | TGCGCCAGCAGCTTGATCGGGAGAGCCTACGAGCAGTACTTC | CASSLIGRAYEQYF
NA | TRBJ1-2 | TRBV11-2 | 15 | TRBD1 | TGTGCCAGCAGCGAATGGGACAGGGGGGCCGATGGCTACACCTTC | CASSEWDRGADGYTF
few | TRBJ2-3 | TRBV4-3 | 19 | TRBD2 | TGCGCCAGCAGCCAACGGAGCGGGGGGGACTTACGGTTGAGAGATACGCAGTATTTT | CASSQRSGGDLRLRDTQYF
NA | TRBJ2-3 | TRBV12-3/TRBV12-4 | 17 | NA | TGTGCCAGCAGTCCACGGGGTCTGGTGGGGGGGCTTTTGGCGCAGTATTTT | CASSPRGLVGGLLAQYF
NA | TRBJ2-7 | TRBV5-1 | 15 | NA | TGCGCCAGCAGCTCTACCTCGGCACAAACCTACGAGCAGTACTTC | CASSSTSAQTYEQYF